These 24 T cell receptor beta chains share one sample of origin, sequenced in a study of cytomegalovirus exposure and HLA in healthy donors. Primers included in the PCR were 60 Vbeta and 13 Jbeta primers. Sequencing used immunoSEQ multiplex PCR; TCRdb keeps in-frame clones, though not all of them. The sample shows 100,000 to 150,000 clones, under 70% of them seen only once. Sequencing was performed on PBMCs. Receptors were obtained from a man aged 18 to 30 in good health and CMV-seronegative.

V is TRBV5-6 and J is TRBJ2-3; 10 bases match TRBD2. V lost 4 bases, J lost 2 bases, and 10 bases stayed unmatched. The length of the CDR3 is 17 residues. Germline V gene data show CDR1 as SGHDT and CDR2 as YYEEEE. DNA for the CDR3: TGTGCCAGCAGCGGACGGACTAGCGGAACGCTCACAGATACGCAGTATTTT. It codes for CASSGRTSGTLTDTQYF.

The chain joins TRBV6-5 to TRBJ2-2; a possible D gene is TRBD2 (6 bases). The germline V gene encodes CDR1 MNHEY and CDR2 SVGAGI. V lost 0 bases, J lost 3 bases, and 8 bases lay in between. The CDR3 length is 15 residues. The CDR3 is CASSYSGGHTGELFF. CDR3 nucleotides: TGTGCCAGCAGTTACTCGGGGGGACACACCGGGGAGCTGTTTTTT.

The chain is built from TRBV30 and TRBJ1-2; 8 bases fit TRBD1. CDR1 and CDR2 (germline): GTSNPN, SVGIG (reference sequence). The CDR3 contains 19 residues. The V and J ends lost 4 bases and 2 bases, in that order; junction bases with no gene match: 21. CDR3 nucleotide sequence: TGTGCCTGGATACCAAAGGGTCGACAGGGGCCAGCGTCAAACTATGGCTACACCTTC. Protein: CAWIPKGRQGPASNYGYTF. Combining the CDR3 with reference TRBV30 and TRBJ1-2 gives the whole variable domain SQTIHQWPATLVQPVGSPLSLECTVEGTSNPNLYWYRQAAGRGLQLLFYSVGIGQISSEVPQNLSASRPQDRQFILSSKKLLLSDSGFYLCAWIPKGRQGPASNYGYTFGSGTRLTVV.

This chain's CDR3 is CASSLADSNTGELFF. The DNA of the CDR3 is TGTGCCAGCAGCTTAGCGGACAGTAACACCGGGGAGCTGTTTTTT. The gene calls are TRBV7-6 and TRBJ2-2; the D gene is possibly TRBD1 (6 bases). Germline CDR1 and CDR2: SGHVS and FNYEAQ. There are 15 residues in the CDR3. The germline V and J ends were trimmed by 0 bases and 2 bases, with 7 bases remaining between them.

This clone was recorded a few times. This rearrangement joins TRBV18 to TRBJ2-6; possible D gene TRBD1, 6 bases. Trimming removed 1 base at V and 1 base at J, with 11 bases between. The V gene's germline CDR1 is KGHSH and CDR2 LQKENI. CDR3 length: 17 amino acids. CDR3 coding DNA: TGTGCCAGCTCACCACGCGGTGGGACATCTGGGGCCAACGTCCTGACTTTC. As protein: CASSPRGGTSGANVLTF.

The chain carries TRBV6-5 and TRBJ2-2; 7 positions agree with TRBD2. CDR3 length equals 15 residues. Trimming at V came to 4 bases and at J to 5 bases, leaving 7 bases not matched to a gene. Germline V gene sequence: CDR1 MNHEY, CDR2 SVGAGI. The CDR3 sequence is CASSWREFDTGELFF. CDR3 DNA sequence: TGTGCCAGCAGTTGGCGGGAGTTCGATACCGGGGAGCTGTTTTTT.

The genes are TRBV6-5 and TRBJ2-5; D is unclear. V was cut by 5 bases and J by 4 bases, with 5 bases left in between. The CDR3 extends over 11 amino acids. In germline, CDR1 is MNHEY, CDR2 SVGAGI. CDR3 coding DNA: TGTGCCAGCAGTAGCTTAGAGACCCAGTACTTC. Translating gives CASSSLETQYF.

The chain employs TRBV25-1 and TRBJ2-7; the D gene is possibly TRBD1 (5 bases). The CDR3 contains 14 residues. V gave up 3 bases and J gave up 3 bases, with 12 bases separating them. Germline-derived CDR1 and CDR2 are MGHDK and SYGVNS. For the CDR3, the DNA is TGTGCCAGCAGTGAGGACGGGCAGGGCTACGAGCAGTACTTC. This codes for CASSEDGQGYEQYF.

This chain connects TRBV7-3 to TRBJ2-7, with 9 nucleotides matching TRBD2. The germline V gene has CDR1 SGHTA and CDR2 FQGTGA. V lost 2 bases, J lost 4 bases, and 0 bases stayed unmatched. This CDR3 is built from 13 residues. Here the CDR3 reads CASSLAGGYEQYF. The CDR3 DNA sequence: TGTGCCAGCAGCTTAGCGGGGGGGTACGAGCAGTACTTC.

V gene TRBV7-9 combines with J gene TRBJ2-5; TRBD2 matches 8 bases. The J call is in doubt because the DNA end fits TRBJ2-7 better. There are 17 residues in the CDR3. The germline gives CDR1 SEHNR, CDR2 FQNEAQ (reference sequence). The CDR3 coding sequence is TGTGCCAGCAGCTCTCCACGGCTAGAGCGGGGGTCCTACGAGCAGTACTTC. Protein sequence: CASSSPRLERGSYEQYF.

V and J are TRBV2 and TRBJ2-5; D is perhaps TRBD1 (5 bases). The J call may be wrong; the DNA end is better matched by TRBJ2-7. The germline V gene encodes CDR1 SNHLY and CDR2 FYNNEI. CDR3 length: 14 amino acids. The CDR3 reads CASSRDSAAYEQYF. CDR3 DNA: TGTGCCAGCAGCCGAGACAGTGCAGCCTACGAGCAGTACTTC.

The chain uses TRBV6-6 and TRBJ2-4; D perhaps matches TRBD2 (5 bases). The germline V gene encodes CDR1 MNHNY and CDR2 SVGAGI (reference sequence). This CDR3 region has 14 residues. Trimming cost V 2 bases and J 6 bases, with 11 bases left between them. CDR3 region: CASSYNRGINIQYF. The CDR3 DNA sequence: TGTGCCAGCAGTTACAATCGGGGAATAAACATTCAGTACTTC.

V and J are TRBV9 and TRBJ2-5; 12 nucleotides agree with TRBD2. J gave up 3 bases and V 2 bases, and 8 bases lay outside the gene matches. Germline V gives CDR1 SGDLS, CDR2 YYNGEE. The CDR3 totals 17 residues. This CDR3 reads CASSVDLAGGAKETQYF. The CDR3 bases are TGTGCCAGCAGCGTCGACCTAGCGGGGGGGGCCAAAGAGACCCAGTACTTC.

The CDR3 region has the DNA TGTGCCTGGAGCCTCCTGGACAGGTTAATCGGGACGCAGTATTTT. Amino acids: CAWSLLDRLIGTQYF. V gene TRBV30 combines with J gene TRBJ2-3; 7 bases map to TRBD1. V was pared by 3 bases and J by 9 bases, with 15 bases of the junction left unmatched. The length of the CDR3 is 15 residues. CDR1 and CDR2 from the germline V gene are GTSNPN and SVGIG (reference sequence).

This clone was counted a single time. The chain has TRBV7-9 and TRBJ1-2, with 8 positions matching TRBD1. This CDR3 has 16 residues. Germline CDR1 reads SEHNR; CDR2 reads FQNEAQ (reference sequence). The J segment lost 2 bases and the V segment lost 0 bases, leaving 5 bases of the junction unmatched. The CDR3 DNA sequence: TGTGCCAGCAGCTTAGCCCAGACAGGGGCAAACTATGGCTACACCTTC. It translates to CASSLAQTGANYGYTF.

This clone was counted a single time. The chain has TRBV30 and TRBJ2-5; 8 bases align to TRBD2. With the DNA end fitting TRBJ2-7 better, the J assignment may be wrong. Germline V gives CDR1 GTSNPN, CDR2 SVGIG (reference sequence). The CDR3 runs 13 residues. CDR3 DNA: TGTGCCTGGGAAAGCGGGAGAGGTAACGAGCAGTACTTC. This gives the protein CAWESGRGNEQYF.

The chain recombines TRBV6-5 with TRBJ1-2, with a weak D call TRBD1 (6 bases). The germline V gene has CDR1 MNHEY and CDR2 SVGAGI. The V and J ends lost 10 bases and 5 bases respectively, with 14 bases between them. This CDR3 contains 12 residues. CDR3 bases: TGTGCCACCAGCCGACAGGATTATGGCTACACCTTC. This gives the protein CATSRQDYGYTF.

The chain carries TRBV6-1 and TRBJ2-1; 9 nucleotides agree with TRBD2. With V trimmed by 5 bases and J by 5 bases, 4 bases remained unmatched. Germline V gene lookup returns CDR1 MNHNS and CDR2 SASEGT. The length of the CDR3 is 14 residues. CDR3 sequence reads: CASSSRLADNEQFF. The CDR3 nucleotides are TGTGCCAGCAGTTCACGACTAGCGGACAATGAGCAGTTCTTC.

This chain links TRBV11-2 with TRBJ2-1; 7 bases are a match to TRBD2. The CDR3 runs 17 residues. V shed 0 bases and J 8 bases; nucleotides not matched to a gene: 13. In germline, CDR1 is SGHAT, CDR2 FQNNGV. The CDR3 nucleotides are TGTGCCAGCAGCTTAGAGCTTAGGACTAGGTGGGGCGATGAGCAGTTCTTC. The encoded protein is CASSLELRTRWGDEQFF.

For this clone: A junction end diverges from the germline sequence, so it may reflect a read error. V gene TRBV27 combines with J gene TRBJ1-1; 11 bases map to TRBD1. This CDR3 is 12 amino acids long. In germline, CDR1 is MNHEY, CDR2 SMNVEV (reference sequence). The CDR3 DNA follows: TGTGCCAGCAGTCCCCAGGGACAGGGGGGCTCCTTT. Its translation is CASSPQGQGGSF.

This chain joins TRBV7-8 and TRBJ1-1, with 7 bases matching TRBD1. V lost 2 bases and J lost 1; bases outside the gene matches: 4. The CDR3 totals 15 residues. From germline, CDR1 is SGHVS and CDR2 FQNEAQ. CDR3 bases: TGTGCCAGCAGCTTACGCTACAGGGGGAACACTGAAGCTTTCTTT. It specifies CASSLRYRGNTEAFF.

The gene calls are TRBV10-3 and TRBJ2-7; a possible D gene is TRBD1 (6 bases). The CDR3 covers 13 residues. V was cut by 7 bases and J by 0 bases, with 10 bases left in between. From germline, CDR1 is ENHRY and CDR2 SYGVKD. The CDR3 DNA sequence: TGTGCCATCAACCAGGGGACCTCCTACGAGCAGTACTTC. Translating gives CAINQGTSYEQYF.

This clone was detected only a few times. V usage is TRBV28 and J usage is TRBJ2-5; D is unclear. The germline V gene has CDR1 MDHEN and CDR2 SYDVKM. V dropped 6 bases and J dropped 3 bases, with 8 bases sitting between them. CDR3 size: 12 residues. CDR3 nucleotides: TGTGCCAGCAGCCCACAAGAAGAGACCCAGTACTTC. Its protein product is CASSPQEETQYF.

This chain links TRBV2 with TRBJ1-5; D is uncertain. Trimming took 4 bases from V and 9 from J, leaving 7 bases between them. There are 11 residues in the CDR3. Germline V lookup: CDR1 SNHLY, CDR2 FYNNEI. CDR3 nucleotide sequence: TGTGCCAGCAGTGCGAACGGGCCCCAGCATTTT. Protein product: CASSANGPQHF.